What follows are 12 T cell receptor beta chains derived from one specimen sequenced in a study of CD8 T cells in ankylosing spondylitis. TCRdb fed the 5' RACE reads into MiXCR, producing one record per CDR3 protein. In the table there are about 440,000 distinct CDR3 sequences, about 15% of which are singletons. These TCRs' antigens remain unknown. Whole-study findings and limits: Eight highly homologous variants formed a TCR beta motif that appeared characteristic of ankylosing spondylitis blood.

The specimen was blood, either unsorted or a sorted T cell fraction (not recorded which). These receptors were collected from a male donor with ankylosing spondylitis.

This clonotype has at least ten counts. The CDR3 sequence: CASSLNRANNEQFF. In DNA form, the CDR3 reads TGTGCCAGCAGCTTAAACAGGGCAAACAATGAGCAGTTCTTC. This chain connects TRBV7-2 to TRBJ2-1, with D possibly TRBD1 on 6 matching bases. This CDR3 has 14 amino acids. Germline loops: CDR1 SGHTA, CDR2 FQGNSA. V lost 2 bases and J 5 bases, leaving 10 bases between the germline ends.

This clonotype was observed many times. The CDR3 protein is CASSQDGVGGRVTPGNTIYF. In DNA form, the CDR3 reads TGCGCCAGCAGCCAAGATGGGGTCGGAGGCAGGGTGACGCCTGGAAACACCATATATTTT. The chain uses TRBV4-1 and TRBJ1-3; possibly TRBD1 for D (5 bases). V gave up 0 bases and J gave up 2 bases, with 23 bases separating them. The germline gives CDR1 MGHRA, CDR2 YSYEKL. This CDR3 region has 20 residues.

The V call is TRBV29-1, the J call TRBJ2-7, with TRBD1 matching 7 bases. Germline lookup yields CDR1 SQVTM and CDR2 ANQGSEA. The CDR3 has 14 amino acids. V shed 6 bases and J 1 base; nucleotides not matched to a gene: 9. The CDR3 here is CSVADRALSYEQYF. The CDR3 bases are TGCAGCGTCGCCGACAGGGCCCTTTCCTACGAGCAGTACTTC.

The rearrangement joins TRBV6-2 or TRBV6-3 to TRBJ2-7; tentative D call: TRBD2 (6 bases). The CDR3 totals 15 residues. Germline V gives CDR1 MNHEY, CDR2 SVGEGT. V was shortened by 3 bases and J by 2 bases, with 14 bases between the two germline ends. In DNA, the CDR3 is TGTGCCAGCAGTTATGGAGGGAGTCGCACCTACGAGCAGTACTTC. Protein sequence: CASSYGGSRTYEQYF.

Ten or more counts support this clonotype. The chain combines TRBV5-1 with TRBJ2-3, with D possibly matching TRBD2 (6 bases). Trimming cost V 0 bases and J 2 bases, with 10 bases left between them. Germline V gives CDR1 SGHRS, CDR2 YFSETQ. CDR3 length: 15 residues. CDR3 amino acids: CASSLEGLPTDTQYF. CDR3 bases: TGCGCCAGCAGCTTGGAGGGACTCCCCACAGATACGCAGTATTTT. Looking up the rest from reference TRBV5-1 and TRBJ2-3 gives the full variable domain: KAGVTQTPRYLIKTRGQQVTLSCSPISGHRSVSWYQQTPGQGLQFLFEYFSETQRNKGNFPGRFSGRQFSNSRSEMNVSTLELGDSALYLCASSLEGLPTDTQYFGPGTRLTVL.

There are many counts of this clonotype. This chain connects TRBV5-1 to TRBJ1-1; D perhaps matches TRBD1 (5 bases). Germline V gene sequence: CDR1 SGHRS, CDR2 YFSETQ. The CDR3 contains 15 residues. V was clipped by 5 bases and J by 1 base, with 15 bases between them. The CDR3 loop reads CASRGDSFQNTEAFF. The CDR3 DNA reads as TGCGCCAGCAGGGGAGACAGTTTCCAGAACACTGAAGCTTTCTTT.

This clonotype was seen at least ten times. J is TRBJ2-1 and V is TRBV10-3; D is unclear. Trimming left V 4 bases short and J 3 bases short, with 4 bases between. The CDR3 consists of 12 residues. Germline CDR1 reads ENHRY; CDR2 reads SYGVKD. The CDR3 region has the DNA TGTGCCATCAGTGCCTACTACAATGAGCAGTTCTTC. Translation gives CAISAYYNEQFF.

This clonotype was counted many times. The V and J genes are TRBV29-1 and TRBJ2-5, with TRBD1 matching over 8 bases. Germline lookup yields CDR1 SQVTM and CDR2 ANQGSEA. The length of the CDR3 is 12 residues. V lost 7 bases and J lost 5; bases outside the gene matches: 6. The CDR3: CSADRGLETQYF. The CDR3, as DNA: TGCAGCGCAGACAGGGGATTGGAGACCCAGTACTTC.

The chain's CDR3 is CASSPPQGAGKNIQYF. The CDR3 nucleotides are TGTGCCAGCTCACCACCCCAGGGTGCGGGCAAAAACATTCAGTACTTC. This rearrangement joins TRBV18 to TRBJ2-4; perhaps D is TRBD1 or TRBD2 (5 bases each). There are 16 residues in the CDR3. Deletions cut 0 bases from V and 3 bases from J, with 12 bases between. Germline CDR1 and CDR2: KGHSH and LQKENI.

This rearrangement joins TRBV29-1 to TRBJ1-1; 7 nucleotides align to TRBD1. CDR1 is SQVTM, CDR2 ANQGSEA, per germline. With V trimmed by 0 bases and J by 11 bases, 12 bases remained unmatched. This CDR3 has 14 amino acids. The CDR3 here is CSVEDRVRDSGAFF. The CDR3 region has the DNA TGCAGCGTTGAAGATCGGGTCCGGGACAGTGGTGCTTTCTTT.

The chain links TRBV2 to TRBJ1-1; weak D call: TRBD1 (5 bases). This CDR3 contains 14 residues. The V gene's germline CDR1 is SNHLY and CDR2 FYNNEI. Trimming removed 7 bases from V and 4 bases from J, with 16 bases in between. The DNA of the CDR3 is TGTGCCAGCAAAGAGGGGCCAAAGGGCACTGAAGCTTTCTTT. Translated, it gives CASKEGPKGTEAFF.

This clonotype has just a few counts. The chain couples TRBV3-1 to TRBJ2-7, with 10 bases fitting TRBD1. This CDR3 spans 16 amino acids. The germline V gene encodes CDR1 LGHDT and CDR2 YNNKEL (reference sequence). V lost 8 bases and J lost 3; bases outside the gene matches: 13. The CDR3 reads CASAGASGTGVYEQYF. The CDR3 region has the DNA TGTGCCAGCGCAGGGGCCTCCGGGACAGGGGTCTACGAGCAGTACTTC.